Below are 29 T cell receptor beta chains sequenced from a single sample in a study of PD-1 blockade in classical Hodgkin lymphoma. TCRdb's copy holds only in-frame clones and misses some; the assay was immunoSEQ multiplex PCR. The sample includes about 17,000 clones, 87% of them seen just once. Documented time point: newly diagnosed, previously untreated cHL patient sample. The sequenced sample consisted of peripheral blood mononuclear cells (PBMCs). Receptor source: a human donor with classical Hodgkin lymphoma.

The V and J genes are TRBV5-6 and TRBJ1-2, with a possible D match to TRBD1 (5 bases). V lost 6 bases and J 4 bases, leaving 10 bases between the germline ends. Germline V gene sequence: CDR1 SGHDT, CDR2 YYEEEE. The CDR3 covers 12 residues. CDR3 residues: CASTQGIYGYTF. The CDR3 DNA follows: TGTGCCAGCACCCAGGGAATCTATGGCTACACCTTC.

The chain joins TRBV7-2 to TRBJ1-5; D unclear. Germline loops: CDR1 SGHTA, CDR2 FQGNSA. Trimming shortened V by 2 bases and J by 2 bases, and 10 bases separated the two germline ends. This CDR3 region has 15 residues. The DNA for the CDR3 is TGTGCCAGCAGCTTATCCTTCGGGGGCAATCAGCCCCAGCATTTT. It is translated as CASSLSFGGNQPQHF.

This clone has a single count. The rearrangement uses TRBV28 and TRBJ2-1; 9 bases line up with TRBD1. With 5 bases clipped from V and 10 bases from J, the junction kept 6 bases outside the gene matches. CDR1 MDHEN and CDR2 SYDVKM come from the germline V gene. There are 13 residues in the CDR3. CDR3: CASSRRQGVEQFF. The CDR3 DNA sequence: TGTGCCAGCAGTCGCAGACAGGGGGTCGAGCAGTTCTTC.

This chain uses TRBV11-2 with TRBJ2-7; D is uncertain. The germline V gene has CDR1 SGHAT and CDR2 FQNNGV. This CDR3 comprises 11 residues. Trimming pared 5 bases from V and 4 bases from J, leaving 6 bases between. The CDR3 region is CASSPQYEQYF. The DNA for the CDR3 is TGTGCCAGCAGCCCCCAGTACGAGCAGTACTTC.

CDR3 in amino acids: CASRGPEGLSGANVLTF. CDR3 nucleotides: TGTGCCAGTAGGGGCCCTGAGGGTCTCTCTGGGGCCAACGTCCTGACTTTC. The V gene is TRBV19, the J gene TRBJ2-6; TRBD2 is a possible D gene (5 bases). This CDR3 region has 17 residues. In germline, CDR1 is LNHDA, CDR2 SQIVND (reference sequence). Trimming removed 6 bases from V and 0 bases from J, with 15 bases in between.

This clone was observed a handful of times. The chain has TRBV11-3 and TRBJ2-7; tentatively, D is TRBD1 (5 bases). The CDR3 length is 13 residues. Germline CDR1 SGHNT, CDR2 YENEEA. V was cut by 0 bases and J by 9 bases, with 12 bases left in between. This chain's CDR3 is CASSLEPTATQYF. The CDR3 nucleotides read TGTGCCAGCAGCTTAGAACCGACAGCCACGCAGTACTTC.

This clone was picked up a small number of times. The genes are TRBV4-1 and TRBJ2-7; D perhaps matches TRBD1 (5 bases). The CDR3 extends over 17 amino acids. The V end lost 0 bases, the J end lost 0 bases, and 15 bases lay between the germline ends. Germline lookup yields CDR1 MGHRA and CDR2 YSYEKL. The DNA for the CDR3 is TGCGCCAGCAGCCAAGATTGGGGCCAGACGTTCTCCTACGAGCAGTACTTC. Translation gives CASSQDWGQTFSYEQYF.

This rearrangement joins TRBV2 to TRBJ1-1, with 10 nucleotides matching TRBD1. The CDR3 spans 14 residues. Unmatched junction bases numbered 6, after V lost 6 bases and J lost 5 bases. Germline loops: CDR1 SNHLY, CDR2 FYNNEI. The CDR3 reads CASSDRGRGTEAFF. CDR3 nucleotides: TGTGCCAGCAGCGACAGGGGGCGAGGGACTGAAGCTTTCTTT. The full variable domain, in which reference TRBV2 and TRBJ1-1 provide the parts outside the CDR3, is EPEVTQTPSHQVTQMGQEVILRCVPISNHLYFYWYRQILGQKVEFLVSFYNNEISEKSEIFDDQFSVERPDGSNFTLKIRSTKLEDSAMYFCASSDRGRGTEAFFGQGTRLTVV.

The chain employs TRBV9 and TRBJ2-5; 7 positions agree with TRBD1. V dropped 0 bases and J dropped 3; count of bases not matched to a gene: 11. The CDR3 runs 17 residues. The germline V gene has CDR1 SGDLS and CDR2 YYNGEE. As DNA, the CDR3 is TGTGCCAGCAGCGTAGGGGACAGAGAAACCATTAAAGAGACCCAGTACTTC. Its translation: CASSVGDRETIKETQYF.

The rearrangement joins TRBV10-1 to TRBJ2-3; either TRBD1 or TRBD2 may fit D (5 bases each). The CDR3 spans 13 residues. Germline values: CDR1 WNHNN, CDR2 SYGVQD (reference sequence). The V end lost 8 bases, the J end lost 3 bases, and 12 bases lay between the germline ends. The CDR3 DNA reads TGCGCCAGCCAAAGGGACGGGACAGATACGCAGTATTTT. This gives the protein CASQRDGTDTQYF.

The rearrangement links TRBV2 to TRBJ2-3; tentatively, D is TRBD1 (6 bases). V was cut by 4 bases and J by 1 base, with 18 bases left in between. Germline loops: CDR1 SNHLY, CDR2 FYNNEI. CDR3 length: 17 amino acids. The CDR3 spells CASSVGAHGIGTDTQYF. The CDR3, as DNA: TGTGCCAGCAGTGTGGGGGCACACGGAATAGGCACAGATACGCAGTATTTT.

The chain combines TRBV5-1 with TRBJ1-3; TRBD1 is a possible D gene (5 bases). CDR1 is SGHRS and CDR2 is YFSETQ in the germline V gene. The CDR3 has 15 residues. The V gene lost 3 bases and the J gene lost 4 bases, with 14 bases spanning the gap. DNA of the CDR3: TGCGCCAGCAGCTGGTCTACAGGAGAAGGAAACACCATATATTTT. It yields the protein CASSWSTGEGNTIYF.

The CDR3 loop reads CASSQGLEQYF. Here the CDR3 DNA reads TGTGCCAGCAGTCAGGGTCTCGAGCAGTACTTC. The chain is built from TRBV28 and TRBJ2-7; D may be TRBD1 (5 bases). Germline-derived CDR1 and CDR2 are MDHEN and SYDVKM. The ends were cut back, 5 bases at V and 6 bases at J, with 8 bases in the middle. CDR3 length: 11 residues.

This chain links TRBV18 with TRBJ2-7; TRBD1 matches at 9 bases. Germline V lookup: CDR1 KGHSH, CDR2 LQKENI. The V and J ends lost 6 bases and 5 bases, in that order; junction bases with no gene match: 8. This CDR3 comprises 14 residues. The CDR3 loop is CASSPGQGVNEQYF. The CDR3 DNA follows: TGTGCCAGCTCGCCGGGACAGGGCGTAAACGAGCAGTACTTC.

V is TRBV5-4 and J is TRBJ2-7; 7 bases align to TRBD1. V gave up 1 base and J gave up 2 bases; unmatched junction bases: 0. This CDR3 spans 13 amino acids. Germline V lookup: CDR1 SGHNT, CDR2 YYREEE (reference sequence). The CDR3 spells CASSLQGAYEQYF. CDR3 sequence (DNA): TGTGCCAGCAGCTTGCAGGGGGCCTACGAGCAGTACTTC.

The chain combines TRBV30 with TRBJ2-2; maybe TRBD2 (5 bases). The CDR3 runs 12 residues. CDR1 is GTSNPN and CDR2 is SVGIG in the germline V gene (reference sequence). The germline V and J ends were trimmed by 5 bases and 7 bases, with 11 bases remaining between them. This CDR3 reads CAWSAGGGELFF. CDR3 bases: TGTGCCTGGTCCGCGGGTGGCGGGGAGCTGTTTTTT.

V usage is TRBV27 and J usage is TRBJ2-3; TRBD1 agrees at 7 bases. Trimming cost V 2 bases and J 2 bases; bases outside gene matches: 7. CDR1 is MNHEY and CDR2 is SMNVEV in the germline V gene (reference sequence). The CDR3 is 16 amino acids. CDR3 nucleotides: TGTGCCAGCAGTTTAAGGGACAGTATTAACACAGATACGCAGTATTTT. It is translated as CASSLRDSINTDTQYF.

The rearrangement joins TRBV30 to TRBJ2-7; the D call may be TRBD1 or TRBD2 (5 bases each). CDR3 size: 14 residues. V was trimmed by 2 bases and J by 4 bases, leaving 15 bases between them. Germline CDR1 is GTSNPN and CDR2 is SVGIG (reference sequence). CDR3 nucleotides: TGTGCCTGGAGTAAGGGACGGTATGGTTACGAGCAGTACTTC. Residues: CAWSKGRYGYEQYF.

This sequence joins TRBV7-2 and TRBJ2-1; 7 nucleotides agree with TRBD1. CDR1 is SGHTA, CDR2 FQGNSA, per germline. Trimming removed 5 bases from V and 7 bases from J; junction bases left unmatched: 5. There are 13 residues in the CDR3. CDR3 DNA: TGTGCCAGCAGCCCCGACAGGGTAAATGAGCAGTTCTTC. Its translation: CASSPDRVNEQFF.

The chain couples TRBV30 to TRBJ1-3; 7 bases fit TRBD1. The V segment lost 6 bases and the J segment 4 bases; nucleotides outside the gene matches: 9. There are 14 residues in the CDR3. Germline-derived CDR1 and CDR2 are GTSNPN and SVGIG (reference sequence). The CDR3 reads CACRFQGGGNTIYF. In DNA, the CDR3 is TGTGCCTGTCGATTCCAGGGGGGCGGAAACACCATATATTTT.

This chain joins TRBV19 and TRBJ1-5; a weak D match, TRBD1 (6 bases). The V gene lost 4 bases and the J gene lost 8 bases, with 18 bases spanning the gap. Per the germline V gene, CDR1 is LNHDA and CDR2 is SQIVND (reference sequence). The CDR3 contains 15 residues. The CDR3 coding sequence is TGTGCCAGTAGTAGGGAACAGGGATGGTCGGAGCCCCAGCATTTT. This gives the protein CASSREQGWSEPQHF. Based on the CDR3 plus reference TRBV19 and TRBJ1-5, the full variable domain is DGGITQSPKYLFRKEGQNVTLSCEQNLNHDAMYWYRQDPGQGLRLIYYSQIVNDFQKGDIAEGYSVSREKKESFPLTVTSAQKNPTAFYLCASSREQGWSEPQHFGDGTRLSIL.

The chain employs TRBV11-2 and TRBJ1-2; D not certain. The CDR3 covers 14 residues. The V end lost 0 bases, the J end lost 7 bases, and 12 bases lay between the germline ends. CDR1 is SGHAT and CDR2 is FQNNGV in the germline V gene. The CDR3 here is CASSLDGSRAGYTF. Here the CDR3 DNA reads TGTGCCAGCAGCTTAGACGGATCCAGAGCTGGCTACACCTTC.

The rearrangement joins TRBV4-3 to TRBJ2-5; either TRBD1 or TRBD2 may fit D (8 bases each). Germline CDR1 and CDR2: LGHNA and YSLEER. Trimming shortened V by 2 bases and J by 4 bases, and 23 bases separated the two germline ends. The CDR3 has 18 residues. CDR3 sequence reads: CASSQTTGARTSRETQYF. The CDR3 DNA reads TGCGCCAGCAGCCAAACGACAGGGGCGAGGACTAGCAGAGAGACCCAGTACTTC.

The chain recombines TRBV19 with TRBJ2-6; weak D call: TRBD1 (5 bases). The CDR3 covers 15 residues. Germline V gene data show CDR1 as LNHDA and CDR2 as SQIVND (reference sequence). V was cut by 4 bases and J by 0 bases, with 7 bases left in between. The CDR3: CASSTDSSGANVLTF. The CDR3 coding sequence is TGTGCCAGTAGTACCGACAGCTCTGGGGCCAACGTCCTGACTTTC.

V usage is TRBV7-2 and J usage is TRBJ1-3; a weak D match, TRBD1 (6 bases). Germline CDR1 SGHTA, CDR2 FQGNSA. Trimming cost V 6 bases and J 3 bases, with 15 bases left between them. The CDR3 loop spans 15 amino acids. The CDR3 protein is CASSLGGAGGNTIYF. The CDR3 nucleotides are TGTGCCAGCAGTCTCGGGGGCGCCGGTGGAAACACCATATATTTT.

This clone was recorded a few times. This chain uses TRBV27 with TRBJ2-1; the match to TRBD2 covers 12 bases. There are 16 residues in the CDR3. CDR1 is MNHEY, CDR2 SMNVEV, per germline (reference sequence). With 5 bases clipped from V and 8 bases from J, the junction kept 10 bases outside the gene matches. CDR3: CASSPLLTSGSYEQFF. The CDR3, as DNA: TGTGCCAGCAGTCCCCTCCTGACTAGCGGGAGTTATGAGCAGTTCTTC.

This sequence joins TRBV19 and TRBJ1-1, with D uncertain. CDR1 is LNHDA, CDR2 SQIVND, per germline (reference sequence). CDR3 length: 13 residues. The ends were cut back, 4 bases at V and 3 bases at J, with 9 bases in the middle. The CDR3 region is CASSKILDTEAFF. For the CDR3, the DNA is TGTGCCAGTAGTAAAATACTGGACACTGAAGCTTTCTTT.

This clone was counted only a few times. The rearrangement links TRBV4-2 to TRBJ1-2; 8 bases are shared with TRBD1. Per germline, CDR1 LGHNA and CDR2 YNFKEQ. J was trimmed by 7 bases and V by 4 bases; bases with no gene match: 11. This CDR3 comprises 15 residues. The CDR3 loop reads CASSPGQGVSSGYTF. For the CDR3, the DNA is TGTGCCAGCAGCCCCGGACAGGGAGTGTCCTCTGGCTACACCTTC.

The rearrangement links TRBV9 to TRBJ1-3, with D unresolved. Germline lookup yields CDR1 SGDLS and CDR2 YYNGEE. This CDR3 region has 12 residues. Deletions cut 10 bases from V and 2 bases from J, with 10 bases between. In DNA form, the CDR3 reads TGTGCCTCGCGGGGAGCTGGAAACACCATATATTTT. This sequence encodes CASRGAGNTIYF.